The rows below give T cell receptor beta chains drawn from one sample of a study of Ad26.COV2.S vaccination and SARS-CoV-2 variants. The data were produced by immunoSEQ multiplex PCR, yet TCRdb's version contains in-frame clones alone and is incomplete. The data contain hundreds of thousands of clones, roughly 90% of them singletons. Specimen: peripheral blood, collected in a trial of Ad26.COV2.S vaccine versus placebo. The receptors were gathered from a person aged 18-65 years who received the Ad26.COV2.S COVID-19 vaccine or a placebo. CDR3s include the opening cysteine and the closing phenylalanine or tryptophan. A D gene is named only where the DNA matches it firmly. Clone size is given for some rows only: seen once, a few or many times, or a class if the clone is expanded.

TRBJ1-1	-	-	TRBV7-8	TGTGCCAGCAGCTTAGATAGGGGGATGAACACTGAAGCTTTCTTT	CASSLDRGMNTEAFF
TRBJ2-1	-	TRBD1	TRBV7-8	TGTGCCAGCAGCTTAGCGGGGACAGGGTCCTACAATGAGCAGTTCTTC	CASSLAGTGSYNEQFF
TRBJ2-1	-	TRBD1	TRBV5-1	TGCGCCAGCAGCGTAACCCCAGGGGGTTACAATGAGCAGTTCTTC	CASSVTPGGYNEQFF
TRBJ2-7	-	TRBD1	TRBV18	TGTGCCAGCTCACCAGGGGACAGCCTCGAGCAGTACTTC	CASSPGDSLEQYF
TRBJ1-2	-	-	TRBV18	TGTGCCAGCTCATCCGAGACGGAGGGCTATGGCTACACCTTC	CASSSETEGYGYTF
TRBJ2-7	once	-	TRBV6-5	TGTGCCAGCAAACCTAGCGCTACCTACGAGCAGTACTTC	CASKPSATYEQYF
TRBJ1-2	-	-	TRBV30	TGTGCCTGGACGGGGGAGGGAATACTAGAGGGCTACACCTTC	CAWTGEGILEGYTF
TRBJ2-2	-	TRBD1	TRBV5-4	TGTGCCAGCAGCCGTCGGACAGGGGCCGGGGAGCTGTTTTTT	CASSRRTGAGELFF
TRBJ2-3	-	TRBD1	TRBV5-1	TGCGCCAGCAGCCCCGGACAGGACGCCCTATATACGCAGTATTTT	CASSPGQDALYTQYF
TRBJ2-2	few	-	TRBV7-3	TGTGCCAGCAGGAAGAACACCGGGGAGCTGTTTTTT	CASRKNTGELFF
TRBJ2-5	-	-	TRBV30	TGTGCCTGGAGTAAAGAGGGGTTTGGGACCCAGTACTTC	CAWSKEGFGTQYF
TRBJ2-5	-	TRBD1	TRBV3-1/TRBV3-2	TGTGCCAGCAGCCAGAATTTCGGAGCGGGACAGGGGACGGAGACCCAGTACTTC	CASSQNFGAGQGTETQYF
TRBJ1-5	once	TRBD1	TRBV7-4	TGTGCCAGCAGCTTAGCGGGGGACAGGGGCAATCAGCCCCAGCATTTT	CASSLAGDRGNQPQHF
TRBJ2-7	-	TRBD1	TRBV5-1	TGCGCCAGCACAGACGCCACCGGGACAGGGTCAAAGCAGTACTTC	CASTDATGTGSKQYF
TRBJ2-2	-	TRBD1	TRBV9	TGTGCCAGCAGCGTAGCTACTGGACAGGGGGTCGGGGGCACCGGGGAGCTGTTTTTT	CASSVATGQGVGGTGELFF
TRBJ1-2	-	-	TRBV7-2	TGTGCCAGCAGCTTACTGACTGTAAACTATGGCTACACCTTC	CASSLLTVNYGYTF
TRBJ2-7	few	-	TRBV7-2	TGTGCCAGCAGCTTAGCCGGGGCGGGCTACGAGCAGTACTTC	CASSLAGAGYEQYF
TRBJ2-2	-	-	TRBV5-1	TGCGCCAGCAGCTTGGCCAGGGAGGCCGGGGAGCTGTTTTTT	CASSLAREAGELFF
TRBJ2-1	-	TRBD2	TRBV18	TGTGCCAGCTCTCCCCCTAGCGGGAGGAAAAATGAGCAGTTCTTC	CASSPPSGRKNEQFF
TRBJ2-3	-	-	TRBV7-2	TGTGCCAGCAGCTTAGCGCCCTTTTCCCCCACAGATACGCAGTATTTT	CASSLAPFSPTDTQYF
TRBJ2-6	-	-	TRBV18	TGTGCCAGCTCGGAACAGGAGGTGAGGTATCCTGGGGCCAACGTCCTGACTTTC	CASSEQEVRYPGANVLTF
TRBJ2-2	-	-	TRBV7-2	TGTGCCAGCAGCTTCGGAAGGGCCGGGGAGCTGTTTTTT	CASSFGRAGELFF
TRBJ2-2	-	-	TRBV12-3/TRBV12-4	TGTGCCAGCAGTTTAATACTGTCCGGGGAGCTGTTTTTT	CASSLILSGELFF
TRBJ2-3	-	-	TRBV7-3	TGTGCCAGCAGCCAACGAGGGGCAGATACGCAGTATTTT	CASSQRGADTQYF
TRBJ1-5	-	-	TRBV3-1/TRBV3-2	TGTGCCAGCAGCCGAACACAGGGTTGGCAGCCCCAGCATTTT	CASSRTQGWQPQHF
TRBJ2-1	-	-	TRBV7-2	TGTGCCAGCAGCTCGGCCCGGGACCCCCGCTACAATGAGCAGTTCTTC	CASSSARDPRYNEQFF
TRBJ2-5	-	TRBD2	TRBV11-2	TGTGCCAGCAGCCCGAAGGGACTAGCGGGACAAGAGACCCAGTACTTC	CASSPKGLAGQETQYF
TRBJ1-2	-	TRBD1	TRBV30	TGTGCCTGGACAGACAGGGTTAAAAATGGCTACACCTTC	CAWTDRVKNGYTF
TRBJ1-5	-	-	TRBV6-6	TGTGCCAGCAGTCAACAGATTCTCATCTCCAATCAGCCCCAGCATTTT	CASSQQILISNQPQHF
TRBJ1-5	-	-	TRBV6-2/TRBV6-3	TGTGCCAGCAGTTACACCCCGGGGCGCGGAAGCAATCAGCCCCAGCATTTT	CASSYTPGRGSNQPQHF
TRBJ2-5	once	-	TRBV29-1	TGCAGCGTTGACCGACAGGTACAAGAGACCCAGTACTTC	CSVDRQVQETQYF
TRBJ2-7	-	-	TRBV7-9	TGTGCCAGCAGCTTAGTTTCCCCTTACGAGCAGTACTTC	CASSLVSPYEQYF
TRBJ1-2	-	TRBD1	TRBV30	TGTGCCTGGCGTTCAGGGGGAGCACGTGGCTACACCTTC	CAWRSGGARGYTF
TRBJ2-2	-	TRBD1	TRBV27	TGTGCCAGCAGTTCCACCGGGACAGGGTTGAGCGGGGAGCTGTTTTTT	CASSSTGTGLSGELFF
TRBJ2-3	-	-	TRBV5-1	TGCGCCAGCAGCTTGTCGGGTAGCACAGATACGCAGTATTTT	CASSLSGSTDTQYF
TRBJ2-7	-	TRBD2	TRBV2	TGTGCCAGCCTCAGAGAAAGCGGGATCTACGAGCAGTACTTC	CASLRESGIYEQYF
TRBJ1-1	-	-	TRBV6-5	TGTGCCAGCAGGCCTCGCATGAACACTGAAGCTTTCTTT	CASRPRMNTEAFF
TRBJ2-3	-	-	TRBV18	TGTGCCAGCTCACCGTCAGTGGGGGGCCTTACCACAGATACGCAGTATTTT	CASSPSVGGLTTDTQYF
TRBJ1-4	-	-	TRBV11-2	TGTGCCAGCAGCTTTAGGGGACAACAAAATGAAAAACTGTTTTTT	CASSFRGQQNEKLFF
TRBJ1-2	-	TRBD1	TRBV5-4	TGTGCCAGCAGCTTATTGGACAGGGCCGACTATGGCTACACCTTC	CASSLLDRADYGYTF
TRBJ2-1	-	-	TRBV6-5	TGTGCCAGCAGTTACTCCTTTACGGGCTACAATGAGCAGTTCTTC	CASSYSFTGYNEQFF
TRBJ2-1	-	-	TRBV6-2/TRBV6-3	TGTGCCAGCAGTTTCCAGGGGAGGGCACAGTCGGATGAGCAGTTCTTC	CASSFQGRAQSDEQFF
TRBJ2-7	-	-	TRBV28	TGTGCCAGCAAATTAGGTGGTGGGTCCTACGAGCAGTACTTC	CASKLGGGSYEQYF
TRBJ1-1	few	TRBD1	TRBV6-4	TGTGCCAGCAGTGAAGGGAGGACAGGTAACACTGAAGCTTTCTTT	CASSEGRTGNTEAFF
TRBJ2-2	-	-	TRBV5-8	TGTGCCAGCAGCTCAGGACAGCCCAAAGGCCCCGGGGAGCTGTTTTTT	CASSSGQPKGPGELFF
TRBJ2-7	-	-	TRBV6-5	TGTGCCAGCAGTTACACCGAGGAGTCCTACGAGCAGTACTTC	CASSYTEESYEQYF
TRBJ2-7	-	TRBD1	TRBV7-6	TGTGCCAGCAGCTCCGATCGACAGGGCGAGCAGTACTTC	CASSSDRQGEQYF
TRBJ2-7	-	TRBD1	TRBV27	TGTGCCAGCAGTTGGGCTGGGACAGGACCCTACGAGCAGTACTTC	CASSWAGTGPYEQYF
TRBJ2-7	-	TRBD2	TRBV30	TGTGCCTGGAGTGTCCCCCGGACTAGCGGGGGCTACGAGCAGTACTTC	CAWSVPRTSGGYEQYF
TRBJ2-7	few	TRBD2	TRBV19	TGTGCCAGTAGCCAGCGGGGTGCCTACGAGCAGTACTTC	CASSQRGAYEQYF